This T cell receptor beta chain was identified in a study of tumor and adjacent non-tumor tissue in lung cancer. This sample's RNA came from whole unsorted tissue. Chemotherapy-naive patients with new lung cancer underwent thoracic surgery in China, August–November 2014. This clonotype was detected ten times or more. Three rounds of nested PCR, following a modified ARM-PCR protocol, produced the TCRbeta library. Each CDR3 protein gets one entry after TCRdb re-called the multiplex PCR reads with MiXCR. The table includes tens of thousands of distinct CDR3 sequences, around 78% detected once. This clonotype originated in a man aged 55 to 70 with non-small cell lung cancer. The source material was lung tumor tissue.

The CDR3 loop is CSASGGSNYNEQFF. In DNA, the CDR3 is TGCAGTGCTAGTGGCGGGAGCAACTACAATGAGCAGTTCTTC. The chain recombines TRBV20-1 with TRBJ2-1, with TRBD2 matching over 7 bases. This CDR3 region has 14 residues. V trimming: 3 bases; J trimming: 3 bases; junction bases outside the gene matches: 5. Germline-derived CDR1 and CDR2 are DFQATT and SNEGSKA (reference sequence).